This T cell receptor beta chain was documented in a study of T cells in Graves' hyperthyroidism and ophthalmopathy. Amplification targeted TCR beta CDR3 regions from RNA transcripts. The HTBI primer set served for first-round RT-PCR of the TCR CDR3. TCRdb processed the multiplex PCR reads anew with MiXCR; each CDR3 protein has one entry. Among a few hundred thousand distinct CDR3 sequences listed, roughly 14% were seen once. Many counts were recorded for this clonotype. Together with thyroid ultrasound, orbital computed tomography, serum thyroxine and TRAb, clinical symptoms were used for diagnoses. This CDR3 region has 15 residues. CDR1 is SNHLY and CDR2 is FYNNEI in the germline V gene. Trimming removed 2 bases at V and 3 bases at J, with 11 bases between.

The receptor's source is a woman in her late teens or twenties with Graves' hyperthyroidism that later progressed to Graves' ophthalmopathy. The chain uses TRBV2 and TRBJ2-1, with D unclear. Sequences were obtained from blood. CDR3 in DNA: TGTGCCAGCAGTGAAATCAGCGTGCACTACAATGAGCAGTTCTTC. Its translation: CASSEISVHYNEQFF.